The 22 T cell receptor beta chains listed next were all sequenced from one sample in a study of CD8+CD57+ T cells in acquired aplastic anemia. Genomic DNA, serving as template, underwent TCR beta VDJ and CDR3 profiling. One entry per CDR3 protein, called by TCRdb with MiXCR from the reads. The sample has 100,000 to 130,000 distinct CDR3 sequences; roughly 51% are singletons. Source material: sorted CD4+, CD8+, or CD8+CD57+ T cells (not recorded which) from PBMCs. These receptors all stem from a human donor in good health, serving as a control.

The chain joins TRBV7-8 to TRBJ2-7; 9 nucleotides match TRBD1. Trimming at V came to 3 bases and at J to 4 bases, leaving 4 bases not matched to a gene. The CDR3 has 14 residues. Germline V lookup: CDR1 SGHVS, CDR2 FQNEAQ. CDR3 residues: CASSLSGTGYEQYF. CDR3 coding DNA: TGTGCCAGCAGCTTGTCCGGGACAGGGTACGAGCAGTACTTC.

This clonotype was observed at least ten times. The chain carries TRBV2 and TRBJ2-1; TRBD1 aligns across 8 bases. Germline loops: CDR1 SNHLY, CDR2 FYNNEI. J lost 9 bases, V lost 1 base, and 5 bases had no gene match. The CDR3 has 14 residues. DNA for the CDR3: TGTGCCAGCAGTGAAGTTTGGACAGGGCTTGAGCAGTTCTTC. As protein: CASSEVWTGLEQFF.

The V and J genes are TRBV2 and TRBJ1-5; 9 bases line up with TRBD1. The V and J ends lost 7 bases and 5 bases, in that order; junction bases with no gene match: 9. CDR3 size: 15 residues. Germline CDR1 reads SNHLY; CDR2 reads FYNNEI. CDR3 nucleotides: TGTGCCAGCACTCTTTCACAGGGGGCCCATCAGCCCCAGCATTTT. It translates to CASTLSQGAHQPQHF.

The chain carries TRBV19 and TRBJ1-6; D is undetermined. Deletions cut 4 bases from V and 11 bases from J, with 18 bases between. The CDR3 is 15 amino acids. Germline V gene sequence: CDR1 LNHDA, CDR2 SQIVND (reference sequence). The CDR3 sequence: CASSTSTTTFPPLHF. DNA for the CDR3: TGTGCCAGTAGTACGAGTACGACCACCTTCCCACCCCTCCACTTT.

This clonotype was counted a few times. V and J are TRBV4-3 and TRBJ2-3; 8 bases map to TRBD1. The germline V gene has CDR1 LGHNA and CDR2 YSLEER. J gave up 2 bases and V 2 bases, and 6 bases lay outside the gene matches. The CDR3 sequence is 16 residues long. The CDR3 DNA is TGCGCCAGCAGCCAATGGGGGACAGGTTTCACAGATACGCAGTATTTT. It yields the protein CASSQWGTGFTDTQYF.

The table lists this clonotype with many counts. The CDR3 region is CSARSGSDEQYF. The CDR3 DNA follows: TGCAGTGCTAGATCGGGAAGCGACGAGCAGTACTTC. The chain recombines TRBV20-1 with TRBJ2-7, with TRBD2 as a possible D gene (5 bases). The CDR3 contains 12 residues. Germline lookup yields CDR1 DFQATT and CDR2 SNEGSKA (reference sequence). V lost 2 bases, J lost 5 bases, and 10 bases lay in between.

This clonotype has just a few counts. V usage is TRBV11-2 and J usage is TRBJ2-6; D unclear. Trimming left V 6 bases short and J 0 bases short, with 6 bases between. This CDR3 is 14 amino acids long. Germline loops: CDR1 SGHAT, CDR2 FQNNGV. The CDR3 loop reads CASSQSSGANVLTF. The CDR3 DNA follows: TGTGCCAGCAGTCAGAGCTCTGGGGCCAACGTCCTGACTTTC.

In this sample, this clonotype turned up many times. CDR3 amino acids: CASSFGGDHLEQYF. The CDR3 nucleotides read TGTGCCAGCAGTTTCGGGGGGGACCACCTCGAGCAGTACTTC. This chain joins TRBV27 and TRBJ2-7; TRBD2 matches at 8 bases. Trimming cost V 3 bases and J 6 bases; bases outside gene matches: 7. Germline V gives CDR1 MNHEY, CDR2 SMNVEV (reference sequence). The length of the CDR3 is 14 residues.

This clonotype was recorded many times. V gene TRBV7-2 combines with J gene TRBJ1-6; TRBD1 might be the D (6 bases). The V gene lost 1 base and the J gene lost 15 bases, with 19 bases spanning the gap. The germline gives CDR1 SGHTA, CDR2 FQGNSA. This CDR3 is built from 15 residues. The CDR3 reads CASSLVTGLDQFLHF. For the CDR3, the DNA is TGTGCCAGCAGCTTAGTGACAGGCCTTGATCAGTTCCTCCACTTT.

This clonotype has ten or more counts. The rearrangement uses TRBV5-1 and TRBJ2-7; 8 bases agree with TRBD1. Trimming cost V 3 bases and J 0 bases; bases outside gene matches: 2. Germline V gene lookup returns CDR1 SGHRS and CDR2 YFSETQ. The CDR3 consists of 14 residues. This chain's CDR3 is CASSSTGASYEQYF. The CDR3, as DNA: TGCGCCAGCAGCTCGACAGGGGCCTCCTACGAGCAGTACTTC.

The V gene is TRBV20-1, the J gene TRBJ2-7, with D perhaps TRBD2 (6 bases). The V end lost 5 bases, the J end lost 7 bases, and 27 bases lay between the germline ends. This CDR3 spans 16 amino acids. The germline V gene encodes CDR1 DFQATT and CDR2 SNEGSKA (reference sequence). For the CDR3, the DNA is TGCAGTGCTGCAGCTCGGGCGGGGAGAACGAGATGGGAGCAGTACTTC. It specifies CSAAARAGRTRWEQYF.

This clonotype is categorized as medium-sized. CDR3 sequence: CASKRDRGDHNEQFF. CDR3 DNA: TGCGCCAGCAAACGGGACAGGGGTGACCACAATGAGCAGTTCTTC. The chain links TRBV10-2 to TRBJ2-1; 10 bases map to TRBD1. The V gene's germline CDR1 is WSHSY and CDR2 SAAADI. J gave up 5 bases and V 7 bases, and 8 bases lay outside the gene matches. The CDR3 runs to 15 residues.

The V and J genes are TRBV6-1 and TRBJ1-2; no clear D. The CDR3 runs to 13 residues. Germline V gene data show CDR1 as MNHNS and CDR2 as SASEGT. Trimming removed 0 bases from V and 9 bases from J, with 11 bases in between. The DNA of the CDR3 is TGTGCCAGCAGTGAAGCAGGAATCGGTAGCTACACCTTC. Amino acid sequence: CASSEAGIGSYTF.

This clonotype was detected many times. The chain carries TRBV4-1 and TRBJ2-3; D not certain. CDR3 size: 13 residues. From germline, CDR1 is MGHRA and CDR2 YSYEKL. V was clipped by 3 bases and J by 2 bases, with 6 bases between them. The CDR3 region has the DNA TGCGCCAGCAGCCACGACGACACAGATACGCAGTATTTT. It encodes CASSHDDTDTQYF.

The chain recombines TRBV5-1 with TRBJ1-2, with TRBD1 identical over 9 bases. Trimming at V came to 4 bases and at J to 2 bases, leaving 9 bases not matched to a gene. The CDR3 consists of 16 residues. The V gene's germline CDR1 is SGHRS and CDR2 YFSETQ. The CDR3 protein is CASSHAGQGKNYGYTF. The CDR3 nucleotides read TGCGCCAGCAGCCACGCGGGACAGGGAAAAAACTATGGCTACACCTTC.

At least ten counts were recorded for this clonotype. The chain joins TRBV6-4 to TRBJ2-2, with D tentatively TRBD1 or TRBD2 (5 bases each). The V gene's germline CDR1 is MRHNA and CDR2 SNTAGT. The CDR3 totals 12 residues. V was pared by 8 bases and J by 1 base, with 5 bases between. The CDR3 DNA sequence: TGTGCCAGCGGGGGGAACACCGGGGAGCTGTTTTTT. This gives the protein CASGGNTGELFF.

This clonotype was seen repeatedly, ten times or more. The chain uses TRBV2 and TRBJ1-1; unclear D gene. The V end lost 3 bases, the J end lost 6 bases, and 17 bases lay between the germline ends. CDR3 length equals 15 residues. CDR1 and CDR2 from the germline V gene are SNHLY and FYNNEI. The CDR3 sequence is CASSDSDVKIAEAFF. The CDR3 DNA is TGTGCCAGCAGTGATTCAGACGTCAAGATCGCTGAAGCTTTCTTT. The entire variable domain, with the rest obtained from reference TRBV2 and TRBJ1-1, is as follows: EPEVTQTPSHQVTQMGQEVILRCVPISNHLYFYWYRQILGQKVEFLVSFYNNEISEKSEIFDDQFSVERPDGSNFTLKIRSTKLEDSAMYFCASSDSDVKIAEAFFGQGTRLTVV.

This clonotype was seen more than once but under ten times. The V and J genes are TRBV7-9 and TRBJ2-5, with D perhaps TRBD1 (5 bases). From germline, CDR1 is SEHNR and CDR2 FQNEAQ (reference sequence). CDR3 length equals 12 residues. Trimming took 10 bases from V and 1 from J, leaving 10 bases between them. CDR3 amino acids: CATQDSQETQYF. CDR3 bases: TGTGCCACCCAAGACAGCCAAGAGACCCAGTACTTC.

This chain connects TRBV7-2 to TRBJ2-7; no reliable D call. CDR3 length: 14 amino acids. CDR1 SGHTA and CDR2 FQGNSA come from the germline V gene. Trimming left V 5 bases short and J 0 bases short, with 11 bases between. The CDR3, as DNA: TGTGCCAGCAGCATCGACACGAGCTCCTACGAGCAGTACTTC. Amino acids: CASSIDTSSYEQYF.

This sequence joins TRBV2 and TRBJ2-7; TRBD2 matches 8 bases. The V gene's germline CDR1 is SNHLY and CDR2 FYNNEI. Losses at the gene ends were 0 bases for V and 4 bases for J; bases not matched to a gene: 8. The CDR3 totals 16 residues. Here the CDR3 reads CASSEAGSGSGYEQYV. As DNA, the CDR3 is TGTGCCAGCAGTGAAGCGGGGAGCGGGAGTGGGTACGAGCAGTACGTC.

This clonotype has a count of ten or more. The chain couples TRBV2 to TRBJ2-7; D is possibly TRBD1 (5 bases). The V end lost 1 base, the J end lost 3 bases, and 10 bases lay between the germline ends. Germline CDR1 and CDR2: SNHLY and FYNNEI. This CDR3 has 14 residues. CDR3 sequence (DNA): TGTGCCAGCAGTGAAGAAAACAGGTTCTACGAGCAGTACTTC. This sequence encodes CASSEENRFYEQYF.

This clonotype appeared many times. The chain couples TRBV6-1 to TRBJ1-5, with TRBD1 matching 7 bases. Trimming at V came to 6 bases and at J to 6 bases, leaving 8 bases not matched to a gene. CDR1 is MNHNS and CDR2 is SASEGT in the germline V gene. This CDR3 region has 14 residues. This CDR3 is CASRAGTEAQPQHF. The CDR3, as DNA: TGTGCCAGCAGGGCCGGGACAGAGGCTCAGCCCCAGCATTTT.